This T cell receptor beta chain was retrieved from a study of CD8 T cells in ankylosing spondylitis. The study, taken as a whole, reports: Some of the motif variants had earlier been found in reactive arthritis patients' fluid and blood.

CDR3 length equals 15 residues. This clonotype was recorded a few times. Its antigen is undetermined. The authors made TCR beta libraries by quantitative 5'-RACE with molecular barcodes. Via MiXCR, TCRdb re-called the 5' RACE reads, giving one row per CDR3 protein. The sample consists of around 150,000 distinct CDR3 sequences, approximately 16% of them appearing once. What was sequenced was blood, either unsorted or a sorted T cell fraction (not recorded which). This chain links TRBV21-1 with TRBJ2-7; the table gives TRBD1 as D, unverified against the DNA. TRBV21-1 has pseudogene status. The clonotype was recovered from a male donor with ankylosing spondylitis or in good health (not recorded which). The CDR3 DNA reads as TGTGCCAGCAACCCCCACGCGGGAGACTCCTACGAGCAGTACTTC. This sequence encodes CASNPHAGDSYEQYF.